The present TCR beta chain was sequenced within a study of CD8 T cells in Susac syndrome. RNA amounts of about 0.5 to 1 ug underwent reverse transcription with random hexamers. An immunoSEQ multiplex PCR generated amplified TCR beta CDR3 products spanning 54 Vbeta and 13 Jbeta. Via MiXCR, TCRdb re-called the immunoSEQ multiplex PCR reads, giving one row per CDR3 protein. The profile shows about 300,000 distinct CDR3 sequences, approximately 90% of them singletons. Negative magnetic isolation gave CD8+ and CD4+ cells; FACS enriched CD8+ TEMRA. The germline V and J ends were trimmed by 3 bases and 1 base, with 16 bases remaining between them. This CDR3 has 15 amino acids. CDR1 GTSNPN and CDR2 SVGIG come from the germline V gene (reference sequence).

V usage is TRBV30 and J usage is TRBJ2-7; D might be TRBD1 or TRBD2, each matching 7 bases. This sequence originates from a human donor with multiple sclerosis. Input material: CD4+ T cells from PBMCs. The CDR3 reads CAWRMGRGPSYEQYF. CDR3 DNA sequence: TGTGCCTGGAGGATGGGGAGGGGGCCTTCCTACGAGCAGTACTTC.